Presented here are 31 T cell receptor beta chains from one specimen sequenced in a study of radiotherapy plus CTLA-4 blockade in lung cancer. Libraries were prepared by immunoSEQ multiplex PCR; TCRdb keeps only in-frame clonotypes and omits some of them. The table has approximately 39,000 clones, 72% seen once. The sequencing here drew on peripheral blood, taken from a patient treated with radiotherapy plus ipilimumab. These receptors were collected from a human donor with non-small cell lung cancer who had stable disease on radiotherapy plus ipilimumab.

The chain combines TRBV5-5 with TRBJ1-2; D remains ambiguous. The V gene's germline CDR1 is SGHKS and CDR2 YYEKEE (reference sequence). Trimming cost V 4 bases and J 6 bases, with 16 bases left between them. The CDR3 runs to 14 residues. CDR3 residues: CASSQRPIIHGYTF. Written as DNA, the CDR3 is TGTGCCAGCAGCCAGCGGCCCATCATCCATGGCTACACCTTC.

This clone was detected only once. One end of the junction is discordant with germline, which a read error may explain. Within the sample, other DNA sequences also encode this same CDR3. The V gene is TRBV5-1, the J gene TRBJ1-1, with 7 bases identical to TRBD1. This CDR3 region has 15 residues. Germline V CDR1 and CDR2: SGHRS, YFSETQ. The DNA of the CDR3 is TGCGCCAGCAGCTTGGAGGGGGCGTACAACACTGAAGCCTTCTTT. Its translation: CASSLEGAYNTEAFF.

The CDR3 region has the DNA TGCGCCAGCAGCTTGAGCCCGGGACAGACGAACACTGAAGCTTTCTTT. Translating it yields CASSLSPGQTNTEAFF. The chain employs TRBV5-1 and TRBJ1-1; TRBD1 matches 7 bases. V gave up 1 base and J gave up 1 base; unmatched junction bases: 7. Germline CDR1 SGHRS, CDR2 YFSETQ. This CDR3 is built from 16 residues.

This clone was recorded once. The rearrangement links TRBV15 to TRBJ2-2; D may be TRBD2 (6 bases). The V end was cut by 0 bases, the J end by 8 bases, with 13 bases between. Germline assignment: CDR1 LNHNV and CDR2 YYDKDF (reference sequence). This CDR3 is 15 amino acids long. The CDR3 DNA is TGTGCCACCAGCAGAGATTTGGGGGGATCTGGGGAGCTGTTTTTT. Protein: CATSRDLGGSGELFF.

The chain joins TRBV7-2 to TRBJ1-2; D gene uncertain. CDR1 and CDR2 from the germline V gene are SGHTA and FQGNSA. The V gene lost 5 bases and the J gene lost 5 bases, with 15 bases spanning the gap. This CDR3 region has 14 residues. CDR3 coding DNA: TGTGCCAGCAGCCCAGACTTCCTGGGTTATGGCTACACCTTC. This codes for CASSPDFLGYGYTF.

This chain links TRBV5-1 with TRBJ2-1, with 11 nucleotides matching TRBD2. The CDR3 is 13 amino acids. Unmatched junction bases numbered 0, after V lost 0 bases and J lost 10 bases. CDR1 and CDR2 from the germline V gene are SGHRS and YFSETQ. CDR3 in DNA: TGCGCCAGCAGCTTGGGACTAGCGGGGGAGCAGTTCTTC. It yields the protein CASSLGLAGEQFF.

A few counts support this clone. CDR3 protein: CASSRGARDVQPQHF. CDR3 sequence (DNA): TGTGCCAGCAGCCGGGGGGCGCGCGATGTTCAGCCCCAGCATTTT. The gene calls are TRBV7-9 and TRBJ1-5, with D perhaps TRBD1 (6 bases). Germline V gives CDR1 SEHNR, CDR2 FQNEAQ (reference sequence). CDR3 length: 15 amino acids. V lost 5 bases and J lost 6, with 17 bases in between.

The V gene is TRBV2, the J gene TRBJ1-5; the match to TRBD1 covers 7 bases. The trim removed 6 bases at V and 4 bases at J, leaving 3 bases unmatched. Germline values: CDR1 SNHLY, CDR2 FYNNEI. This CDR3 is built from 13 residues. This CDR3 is CASSGQDNQPQHF. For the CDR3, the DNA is TGTGCCAGCAGCGGACAGGATAATCAGCCCCAGCATTTT.

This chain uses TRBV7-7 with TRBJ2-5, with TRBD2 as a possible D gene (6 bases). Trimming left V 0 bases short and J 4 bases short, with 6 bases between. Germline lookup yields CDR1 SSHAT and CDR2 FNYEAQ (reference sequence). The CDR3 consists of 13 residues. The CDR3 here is CASSLAGGETQYF. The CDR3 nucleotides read TGTGCCAGCAGCTTAGCGGGAGGAGAGACCCAGTACTTC.

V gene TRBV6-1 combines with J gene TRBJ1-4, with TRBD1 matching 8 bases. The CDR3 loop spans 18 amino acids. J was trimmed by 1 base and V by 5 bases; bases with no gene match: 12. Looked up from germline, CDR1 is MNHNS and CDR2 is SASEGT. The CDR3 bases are TGTGCCAGCAGTCAAGGGGGAGCAGGGGGCAGAACTAATGAAAAACTGTTTTTT. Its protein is CASSQGGAGGRTNEKLFF.

The CDR3 DNA sequence: TGTGCCAGCTCACCGGCGGGGGGCAGAGGTGAAAAACTGTTTTTT. As protein: CASSPAGGRGEKLFF. The chain links TRBV18 to TRBJ1-4; the D gene is possibly TRBD1 (6 bases). In germline, CDR1 is KGHSH, CDR2 LQKENI. The CDR3 is 15 residues long. V gave up 3 bases and J gave up 7 bases, with 15 bases separating them.

In nucleotides, the CDR3 is TGTGCCTGGGGACAGACACCTTACAATGAGCAGTTCTTC. Protein: CAWGQTPYNEQFF. The rearrangement links TRBV30 to TRBJ2-1; D might be TRBD1 (6 bases). CDR3 size: 13 residues. Trimming took off 5 bases at V and 4 bases at J, with 12 bases between the two ends. CDR1 GTSNPN and CDR2 SVGIG come from the germline V gene (reference sequence).

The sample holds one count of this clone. The CDR3 protein is CASSNTGMRRYF. The CDR3 DNA reads as TGTGCCAGCAGTAACACAGGGATGCGAAGGTACTTC. V is TRBV2 and J is TRBJ2-7; D perhaps matches TRBD1 (6 bases). The CDR3 is 12 amino acids. V was pared by 5 bases and J by 12 bases, with 17 bases between. Germline loops: CDR1 SNHLY, CDR2 FYNNEI. The variable domain in full, with the rest retrieved from reference TRBV2 and TRBJ2-7, is EPEVTQTPSHQVTQMGQEVILRCVPISNHLYFYWYRQILGQKVEFLVSFYNNEISEKSEIFDDQFSVERPDGSNFTLKIRSTKLEDSAMYFCASSNTGMRRYFGPGTRLTVT.

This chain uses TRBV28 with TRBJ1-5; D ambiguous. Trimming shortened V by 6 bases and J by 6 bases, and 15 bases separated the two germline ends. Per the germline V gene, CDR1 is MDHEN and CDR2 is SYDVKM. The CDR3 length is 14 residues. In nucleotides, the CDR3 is TGTGCCAGCAGCCGGGTCTACGGCGGTCAGCCCCAGCATTTT. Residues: CASSRVYGGQPQHF.

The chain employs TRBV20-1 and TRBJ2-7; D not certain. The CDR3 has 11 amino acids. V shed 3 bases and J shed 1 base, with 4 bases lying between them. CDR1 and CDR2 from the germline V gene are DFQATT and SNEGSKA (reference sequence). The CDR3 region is CSASQSYEQYF. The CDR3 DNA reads TGCAGTGCTAGTCAGTCCTACGAGCAGTACTTC.

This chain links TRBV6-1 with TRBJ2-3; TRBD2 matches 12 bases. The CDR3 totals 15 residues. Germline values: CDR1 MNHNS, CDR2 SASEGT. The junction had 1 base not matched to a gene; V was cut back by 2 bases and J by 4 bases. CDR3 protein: CASSELAGGPDTQYF. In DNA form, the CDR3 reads TGTGCCAGCAGTGAACTAGCGGGGGGGCCAGATACGCAGTATTTT.

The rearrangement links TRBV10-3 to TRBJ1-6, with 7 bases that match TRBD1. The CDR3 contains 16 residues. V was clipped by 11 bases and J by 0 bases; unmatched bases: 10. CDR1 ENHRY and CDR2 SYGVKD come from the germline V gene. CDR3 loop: CASKGGQSSYNSPLHF. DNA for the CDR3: TGTGCCTCCAAGGGGGGACAGAGCTCCTATAATTCACCCCTCCACTTT.

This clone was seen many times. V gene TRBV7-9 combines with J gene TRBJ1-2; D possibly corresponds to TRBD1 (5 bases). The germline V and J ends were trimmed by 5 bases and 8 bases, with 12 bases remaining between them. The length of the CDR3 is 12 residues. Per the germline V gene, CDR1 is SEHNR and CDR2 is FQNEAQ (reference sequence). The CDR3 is CASSIQGGGYTF. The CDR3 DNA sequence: TGTGCCAGCAGCATTCAGGGTGGGGGCTACACCTTC.

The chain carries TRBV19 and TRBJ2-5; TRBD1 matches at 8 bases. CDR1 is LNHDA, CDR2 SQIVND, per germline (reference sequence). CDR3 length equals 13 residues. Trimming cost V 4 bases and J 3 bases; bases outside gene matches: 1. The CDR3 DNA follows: TGTGCCAGTAGTACGGACAGGGAAGAGACCCAGTACTTC. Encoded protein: CASSTDREETQYF.

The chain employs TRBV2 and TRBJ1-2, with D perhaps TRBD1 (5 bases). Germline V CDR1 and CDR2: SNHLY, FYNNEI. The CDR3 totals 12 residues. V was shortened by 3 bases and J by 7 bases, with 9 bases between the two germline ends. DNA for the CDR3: TGTGCCAGCAGTGACAGGGTACCTGGCTACACCTTC. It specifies CASSDRVPGYTF.

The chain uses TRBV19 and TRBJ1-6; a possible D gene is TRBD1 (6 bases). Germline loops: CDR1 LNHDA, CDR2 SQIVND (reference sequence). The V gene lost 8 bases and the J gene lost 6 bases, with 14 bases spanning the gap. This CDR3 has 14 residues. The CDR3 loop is CASSRYRVNSPLHF. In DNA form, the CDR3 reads TGTGCCAGTTCCCGTTACAGGGTTAATTCACCCCTCCACTTT.

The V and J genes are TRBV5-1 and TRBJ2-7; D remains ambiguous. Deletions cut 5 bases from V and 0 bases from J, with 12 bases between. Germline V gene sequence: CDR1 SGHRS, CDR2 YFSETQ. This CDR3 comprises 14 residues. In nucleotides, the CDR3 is TGCGCCAGCAGTTTTGACGGAGTCTCCTACGAGCAGTACTTC. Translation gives CASSFDGVSYEQYF.

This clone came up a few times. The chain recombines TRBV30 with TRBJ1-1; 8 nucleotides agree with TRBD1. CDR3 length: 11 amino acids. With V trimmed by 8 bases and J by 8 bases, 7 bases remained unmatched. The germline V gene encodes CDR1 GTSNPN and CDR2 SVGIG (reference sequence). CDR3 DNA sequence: TGTGCCCGGGAAACAGGGGGAGAAGCTTTCTTT. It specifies CARETGGEAFF.

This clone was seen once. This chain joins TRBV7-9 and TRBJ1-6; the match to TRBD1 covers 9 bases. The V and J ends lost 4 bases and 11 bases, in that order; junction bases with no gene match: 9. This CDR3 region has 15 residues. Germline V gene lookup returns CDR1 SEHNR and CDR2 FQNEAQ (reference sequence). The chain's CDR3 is CASSSSDRGFPPLHF. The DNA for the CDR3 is TGTGCCAGCAGCTCCTCCGACAGGGGGTTTCCACCCCTCCACTTT.

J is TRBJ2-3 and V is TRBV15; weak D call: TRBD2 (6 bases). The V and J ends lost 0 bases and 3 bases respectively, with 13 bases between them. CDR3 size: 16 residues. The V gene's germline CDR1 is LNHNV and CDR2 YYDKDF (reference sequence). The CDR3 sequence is CATSRDRGWLTDTQYF. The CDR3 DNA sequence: TGTGCCACCAGCAGAGACCGGGGGTGGTTAACAGATACGCAGTATTTT.

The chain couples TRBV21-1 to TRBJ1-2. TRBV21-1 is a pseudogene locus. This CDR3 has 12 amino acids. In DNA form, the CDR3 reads TGCACCGGGCGGGGGGGGAACTATGGCTACACCTTC. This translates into CTGRGGNYGYTF.

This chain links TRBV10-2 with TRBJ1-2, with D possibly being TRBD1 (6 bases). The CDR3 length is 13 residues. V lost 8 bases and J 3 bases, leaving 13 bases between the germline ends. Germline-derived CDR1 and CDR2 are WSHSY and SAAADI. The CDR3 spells CASGSGGYYGYTF. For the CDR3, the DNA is TGCGCCAGCGGATCGGGGGGCTACTATGGCTACACCTTC.

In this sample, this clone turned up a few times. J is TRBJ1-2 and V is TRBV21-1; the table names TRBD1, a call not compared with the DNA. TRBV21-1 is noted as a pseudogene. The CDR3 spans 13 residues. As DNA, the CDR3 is TGTGCCAGCAGCACCTCAGGGAACTATGGCTACACCTTC. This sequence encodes CASSTSGNYGYTF.

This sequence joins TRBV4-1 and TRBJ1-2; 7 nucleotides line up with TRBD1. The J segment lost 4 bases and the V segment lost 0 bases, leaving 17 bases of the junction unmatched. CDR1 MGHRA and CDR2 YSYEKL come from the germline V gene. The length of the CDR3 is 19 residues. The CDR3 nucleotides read TGCGCCAGCAGCCAAGATTTCGGGCCCTTTGCGGGACAGAGCTATGGCTACACCTTC. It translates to CASSQDFGPFAGQSYGYTF.

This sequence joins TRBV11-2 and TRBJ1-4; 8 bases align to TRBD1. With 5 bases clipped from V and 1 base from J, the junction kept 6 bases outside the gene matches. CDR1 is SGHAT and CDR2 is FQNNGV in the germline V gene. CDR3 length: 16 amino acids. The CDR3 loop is CASSVTGGITNEKLFF. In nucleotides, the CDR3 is TGTGCCAGCAGCGTCACAGGGGGAATAACTAATGAAAAACTGTTTTTT.

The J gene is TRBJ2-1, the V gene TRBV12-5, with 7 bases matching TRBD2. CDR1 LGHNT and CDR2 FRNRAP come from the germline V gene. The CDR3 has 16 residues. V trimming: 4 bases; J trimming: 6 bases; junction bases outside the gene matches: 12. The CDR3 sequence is CASGSPSGGGSNEQFF. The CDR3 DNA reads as TGTGCTAGTGGTTCCCCTAGCGGTGGGGGTAGCAATGAGCAGTTCTTC.